The 20 T cell receptor beta chains given below trace back to one sample, sequenced in a study of identical twins (dated by TCRdb to the mid-2010s). Library construction relied on 5' RACE. The sample was run on an Illumina HiSeq 2000. Using fastp at Q25 and MiXCR, TCRdb reprocessed the public reads and kept productive beta chains. For every CDR3 protein sequence, its rows merge into one entry that carries the most common genes and DNA. Counted in this sample were approximately 700,000 distinct CDR3 sequences; 6.1% of them appeared once. Of the sample, about 1.8% falls within the top ten clones. Sequencing input: naive T cells sorted from blood. The sample's cell subset or site label is to be understood as: cells isolated with a human naive T-cell isolation kit. The source of these receptors is a young man in good health.

In DNA form, the CDR3 reads TGTGCCAGTAGTATAAGGGAGGTAGCGGGAAGACAAGAGACCCAGTACTTC. This translates into CASSIREVAGRQETQYF. This chain uses TRBV19 with TRBJ2-5; 8 nucleotides agree with TRBD2. The V and J ends lost 2 bases and 2 bases, in that order; junction bases with no gene match: 10. There are 17 residues in the CDR3. Germline CDR1 is LNHDA and CDR2 is SQIVND (reference sequence).

This clonotype was recorded at least ten times. This chain joins TRBV20-1 and TRBJ2-7; weak D call: TRBD2 (6 bases). Trimming left V 1 base short and J 3 bases short, with 10 bases between. Germline CDR1 is DFQATT and CDR2 is SNEGSKA (reference sequence). The CDR3 is made up of 13 amino acids. The CDR3 sequence: CSARAATSYEQYF. The DNA for the CDR3 is TGCAGTGCTAGAGCTGCGACTAGCTACGAGCAGTACTTC.

This clonotype appeared many times. The chain employs TRBV7-2 and TRBJ2-5; no definite D call. Trimming took off 1 base at V and 5 bases at J, with 11 bases between the two ends. Germline V gene lookup returns CDR1 SGHTA and CDR2 FQGNSA. CDR3 size: 14 residues. The CDR3 coding sequence is TGTGCCAGCAGCTTAGTTAGCTTGCCGGAGACCCAGTACTTC. It codes for CASSLVSLPETQYF.

This clonotype was counted between two and nine times. The chain joins TRBV15 to TRBJ1-5; D remains unclear. V lost 0 bases and J lost 6, with 9 bases in between. The CDR3 length is 14 residues. In germline, CDR1 is LNHNV, CDR2 YYDKDF (reference sequence). CDR3 region: CATSRDEVRQPQHF. The CDR3 region has the DNA TGTGCCACCAGCAGAGATGAAGTCCGTCAGCCCCAGCATTTT. Full variable domain (outside the CDR3, taken from reference TRBV15 and TRBJ1-5): DAMVIQNPRYQVTQFGKPVTLSCSQTLNHNVMYWYQQKSSQAPKLLFHYYDKDFNNEADTPDNFQSRRPNTSFCFLDIRSPGLGDTAMYLCATSRDEVRQPQHFGDGTRLSIL.

This rearrangement joins TRBV20-1 to TRBJ2-7; TRBD1 is a possible D gene (6 bases). CDR1 and CDR2 (germline): DFQATT, SNEGSKA (reference sequence). The CDR3 consists of 13 residues. Trimming removed 3 bases at V and 1 base at J, with 10 bases between. Here the CDR3 DNA reads TGCAGTGCTAGTGACGGGACATCCTACGAGCAGTACTTC. Amino acid sequence: CSASDGTSYEQYF.

Many counts were recorded for this clonotype. This rearrangement joins TRBV6-6 to TRBJ2-5; TRBD2 might be the D (5 bases). This CDR3 comprises 13 residues. Trimming shortened V by 7 bases and J by 4 bases, and 13 bases separated the two germline ends. The germline gives CDR1 MNHNY, CDR2 SVGAGI (reference sequence). The CDR3 loop is CASTPVGRETQYF. As DNA, the CDR3 is TGTGCCAGCACCCCGGTTGGGAGAGAGACCCAGTACTTC.

This clonotype has just a few counts. V gene TRBV5-1 combines with J gene TRBJ2-5; D perhaps matches TRBD2 (7 bases). Trimming stripped 5 bases from V and 3 bases from J, with 17 bases between. The CDR3 sequence is 15 residues long. Germline CDR1 SGHRS, CDR2 YFSETQ. CDR3: CASRGGDTYKETQYF. The CDR3 coding sequence is TGCGCCAGCAGGGGGGGGGACACTTACAAAGAGACCCAGTACTTC.

This clonotype has more than one count but fewer than ten. The CDR3 bases are TGCAGTGCTAGCGCAGGGGGCAGTTCTGGGGCCAACGTCCTGACTTTC. Translated: CSASAGGSSGANVLTF. J is TRBJ2-6 and V is TRBV20-1; 8 bases align to TRBD1. V lost 3 bases and J lost 1; bases outside the gene matches: 5. Germline CDR1 reads DFQATT; CDR2 reads SNEGSKA (reference sequence). This CDR3 is built from 16 residues.

Points on this clonotype: A read error is possible here, since a much larger clone lies one base away. The genes are TRBV12-3 or TRBV12-4 and TRBJ2-2; TRBD2 agrees at 10 bases. The V segment lost 7 bases and the J segment 1 base; nucleotides outside the gene matches: 6. The CDR3 extends over 16 amino acids. This CDR3 reads CASIRTSGRNTGELFF. For the CDR3, the DNA is TGTGCCAGCATTAGGACTAGCGGTAGGAACACCGGGGAGCTGTTTTTT.

This chain joins TRBV7-9 and TRBJ2-3; 12 bases fit TRBD2. The CDR3 covers 16 residues. Germline CDR1 and CDR2: SEHNR and FQNEAQ (reference sequence). The V segment lost 6 bases and the J segment 0 bases; nucleotides outside the gene matches: 4. As DNA, the CDR3 is TGTGCCAGCAGGCGGACTAGCGGGACAAGCACAGATACGCAGTATTTT. Encoded protein: CASRRTSGTSTDTQYF.

This clonotype has a count of ten or more. The chain recombines TRBV10-1 with TRBJ2-7, with D maybe TRBD1 (5 bases). The germline V and J ends were trimmed by 7 bases and 2 bases, with 12 bases remaining between them. The CDR3 extends over 13 amino acids. Germline CDR1 WNHNN, CDR2 SYGVQD (reference sequence). CDR3 DNA: TGCGCCAGCACCATAGACAGTGCCTACGAGCAGTACGTC. Protein product: CASTIDSAYEQYV.

The chain couples TRBV5-1 to TRBJ1-2, with D unclear. CDR3 length: 14 amino acids. Germline loops: CDR1 SGHRS, CDR2 YFSETQ. V dropped 0 bases and J dropped 2 bases, with 8 bases sitting between them. In nucleotides, the CDR3 is TGCGCCAGCAGCTTGGCCTCACAGAACTATGGCTACACCTTC. Translation gives CASSLASQNYGYTF.

This clonotype was counted only a few times. The chain is built from TRBV7-9 and TRBJ1-2; D remains ambiguous. Trimming took off 5 bases at V and 5 bases at J, with 15 bases between the two ends. Per the germline V gene, CDR1 is SEHNR and CDR2 is FQNEAQ (reference sequence). The CDR3 is 14 amino acids. CDR3 region: CASSGSLSYYGYTF. The DNA of the CDR3 is TGTGCCAGCAGCGGTTCCTTATCGTATTATGGCTACACCTTC. Filled out from reference TRBV7-9 and TRBJ1-2, the complete variable domain reads DTGVSQNPRHKITKRGQNVTFRCDPISEHNRLYWYRQTLGQGPEFLTYFQNEAQLEKSRLLSDRFSAERPKGSFSTLEIQRTEQGDSAMYLCASSGSLSYYGYTFGSGTRLTVV.

This clonotype was recorded at least ten times. The genes are TRBV3-1 and TRBJ2-1; D possibly corresponds to TRBD1 (6 bases). CDR3 size: 15 residues. V gave up 5 bases and J gave up 3 bases, with 14 bases separating them. The germline CDR1 and CDR2 sequences are LGHDT and YNNKEL (reference sequence). The CDR3 region is CASSLPKGGYNEQFF. Written as DNA, the CDR3 is TGTGCCAGCAGCTTACCTAAAGGGGGCTACAATGAGCAGTTCTTC.

This clonotype was seen at least ten times. The chain carries TRBV12-3 or TRBV12-4 and TRBJ2-7; 7 nucleotides align to TRBD1. The CDR3 totals 13 residues. The trim removed 3 bases at V and 3 bases at J, leaving 2 bases unmatched. The DNA of the CDR3 is TGTGCCAGCAGTTTGACAGGGAACTACGAGCAGTACTTC. It codes for CASSLTGNYEQYF.

Many counts were recorded for this clonotype. V usage is TRBV6-6 and J usage is TRBJ1-2; perhaps TRBD1 as D (6 bases). The CDR3 consists of 13 residues. Germline V CDR1 and CDR2: MNHNY, SVGAGI (reference sequence). Trimming took 6 bases from V and 4 from J, leaving 12 bases between them. The CDR3 loop reads CASSLTGVYGYTF. The DNA of the CDR3 is TGTGCCAGCAGCCTGACAGGAGTCTATGGCTACACCTTC.

This clonotype has just a few counts. This rearrangement joins TRBV18 to TRBJ2-2; the match to TRBD2 covers 7 bases. This CDR3 has 18 amino acids. Unmatched junction bases numbered 8, after V lost 1 base and J lost 0 bases. CDR1 KGHSH and CDR2 LQKENI come from the germline V gene. The CDR3 sequence: CASSPRLVAGANTGELFF. Here the CDR3 DNA reads TGTGCCAGCTCACCACGTCTTGTTGCGGGAGCGAACACCGGGGAGCTGTTTTTT.

The rearrangement joins TRBV29-1 to TRBJ2-2; possibly TRBD2 for D (5 bases). This CDR3 has 14 residues. Germline lookup yields CDR1 SQVTM and CDR2 ANQGSEA. V was pared by 5 bases and J by 0 bases, with 10 bases between. The CDR3 bases are TGCAGCGTTCTTAAGCGGACGAACACCGGGGAGCTGTTTTTT. Protein: CSVLKRTNTGELFF.

This clonotype appeared many times. One end of the junction does not line up with germline, which may come from a read error. The genes are TRBV28 and TRBJ1-1; no clear D. The CDR3 is 13 residues long. CDR1 is MDHEN, CDR2 SYDVKM, per germline. The CDR3 sequence is CASSLSQSGDAFF. The CDR3 coding sequence is TGTGCCAGCAGCTTATCGCAGTCCGGGGATGCTTTCTTT.

This clonotype was counted a few times. CDR3 nucleotides: TGTGCCAGCAGTTACTCTTCGGGGGCTTCGCACGGAAACACCATATATTTT. Amino acids: CASSYSSGASHGNTIYF. The chain employs TRBV6-5 and TRBJ1-3, with D possibly TRBD1 on 6 matching bases. CDR3 length: 17 amino acids. Germline V gene data show CDR1 as MNHEY and CDR2 as SVGAGI. V lost 0 bases and J 4 bases, leaving 16 bases between the germline ends.